This record concerns one T cell receptor beta chain sequence. Possible read error: a much larger clone is one base away. Per the study methods: Amplification with reference gene primers provided the estimates of nucleated cell counts. Profiling relied on immunoSEQ multiplex PCR, and the TCRdb table lists in-frame clones only, not all of them. V, J and clone size were drawn from that table, and D and trimming were deduced from the DNA. The sample gives 110,000 or so clones, approximately 80% of which show up once; 7.9% is in the top ten. Trimming stripped 5 bases from V and 1 base from J, with 2 bases between. CDR3 length equals 12 residues. The germline V gene encodes CDR1 MNHEY and CDR2 SVGAGI. This sample stems from a study of blood T cell repertoires in COVID-19. About the research overall: Spain, Italy and the United States supplied samples that represented acute and convalescent COVID-19. T cells, B-cell-depleted T cells, or PBMCs supplied cDNA or gDNA.

The V gene is TRBV6-5, the J gene TRBJ2-2; D call uncertain. This receptor was taken from a woman of 80 years or more with active or convalescent COVID-19. Sequenced material: peripheral blood. CDR3 region: CASSLNTGELFF. Written as DNA, the CDR3 is TGTGCCAGCAGTCTGAACACCGGGGAGCTGTTTTTT.